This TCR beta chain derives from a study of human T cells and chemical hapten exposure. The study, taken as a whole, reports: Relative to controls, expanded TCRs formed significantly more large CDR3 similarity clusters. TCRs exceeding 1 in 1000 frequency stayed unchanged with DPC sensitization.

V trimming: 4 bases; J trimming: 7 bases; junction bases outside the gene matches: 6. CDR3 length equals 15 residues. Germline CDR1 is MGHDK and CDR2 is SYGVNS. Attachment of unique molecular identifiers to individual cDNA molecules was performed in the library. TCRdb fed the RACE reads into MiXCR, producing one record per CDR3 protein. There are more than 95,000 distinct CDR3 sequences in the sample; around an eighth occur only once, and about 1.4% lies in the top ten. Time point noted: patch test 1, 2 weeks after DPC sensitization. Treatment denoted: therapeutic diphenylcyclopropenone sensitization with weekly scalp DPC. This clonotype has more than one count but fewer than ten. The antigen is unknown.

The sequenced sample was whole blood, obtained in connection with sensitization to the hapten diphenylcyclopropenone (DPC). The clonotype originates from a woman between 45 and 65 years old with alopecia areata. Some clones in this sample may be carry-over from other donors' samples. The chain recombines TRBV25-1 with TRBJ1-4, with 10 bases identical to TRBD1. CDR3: CASSATGTGAEKLFF. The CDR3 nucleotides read TGTGCCAGCAGTGCAACCGGGACAGGGGCTGAAAAACTGTTTTTT.